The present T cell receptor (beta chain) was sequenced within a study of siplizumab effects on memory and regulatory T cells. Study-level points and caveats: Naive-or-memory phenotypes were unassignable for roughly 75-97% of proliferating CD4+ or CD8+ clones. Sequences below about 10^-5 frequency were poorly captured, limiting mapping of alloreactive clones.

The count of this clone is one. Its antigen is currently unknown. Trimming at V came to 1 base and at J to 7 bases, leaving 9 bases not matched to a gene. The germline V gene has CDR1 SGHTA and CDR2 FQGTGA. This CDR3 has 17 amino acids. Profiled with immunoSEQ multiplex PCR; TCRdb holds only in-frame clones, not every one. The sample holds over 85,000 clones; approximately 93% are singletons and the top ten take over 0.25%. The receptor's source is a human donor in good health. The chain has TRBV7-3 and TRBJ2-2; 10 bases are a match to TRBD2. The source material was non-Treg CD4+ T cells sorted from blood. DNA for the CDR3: TGTGCCAGCAGCTTAAATCCAGCGGGAGGGTTAGGCGGGGAGCTGTTTTTT. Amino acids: CASSLNPAGGLGGELFF.